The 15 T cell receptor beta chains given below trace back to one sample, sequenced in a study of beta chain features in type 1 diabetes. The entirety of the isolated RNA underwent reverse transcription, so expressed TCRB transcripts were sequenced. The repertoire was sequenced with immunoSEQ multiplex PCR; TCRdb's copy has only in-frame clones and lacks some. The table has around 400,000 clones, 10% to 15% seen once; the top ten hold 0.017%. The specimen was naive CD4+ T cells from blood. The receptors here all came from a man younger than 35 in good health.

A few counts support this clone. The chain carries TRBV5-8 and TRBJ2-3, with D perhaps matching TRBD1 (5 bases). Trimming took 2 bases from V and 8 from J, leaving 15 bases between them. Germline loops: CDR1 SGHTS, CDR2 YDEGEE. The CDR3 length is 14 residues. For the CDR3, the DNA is TGTGCCAGCAGCTTTGTCACAGGTGGTGGTACGCAGTATTTT. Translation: CASSFVTGGGTQYF.

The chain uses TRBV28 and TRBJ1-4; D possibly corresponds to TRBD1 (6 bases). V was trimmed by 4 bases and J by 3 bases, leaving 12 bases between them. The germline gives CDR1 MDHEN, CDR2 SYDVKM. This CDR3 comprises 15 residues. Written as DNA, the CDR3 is TGTGCCAGCAGTTCCGACAGGTGGTCTAATGAAAAACTGTTTTTT. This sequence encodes CASSSDRWSNEKLFF.

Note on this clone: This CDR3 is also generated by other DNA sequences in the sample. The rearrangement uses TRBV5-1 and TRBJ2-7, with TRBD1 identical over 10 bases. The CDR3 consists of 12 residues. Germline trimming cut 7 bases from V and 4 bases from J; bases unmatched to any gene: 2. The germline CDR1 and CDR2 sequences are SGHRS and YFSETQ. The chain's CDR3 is CASSGQGYEQYF. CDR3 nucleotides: TGCGCCAGCTCGGGACAGGGGTACGAGCAGTACTTC.

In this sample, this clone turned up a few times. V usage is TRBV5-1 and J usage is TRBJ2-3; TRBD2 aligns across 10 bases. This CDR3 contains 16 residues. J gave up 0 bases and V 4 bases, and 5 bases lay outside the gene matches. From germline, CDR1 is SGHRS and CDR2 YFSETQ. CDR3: CASSASTSGSTDTQYF. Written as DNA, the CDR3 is TGCGCCAGCAGCGCTTCGACTAGCGGGAGCACAGATACGCAGTATTTT. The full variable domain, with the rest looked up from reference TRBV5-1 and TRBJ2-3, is KAGVTQTPRYLIKTRGQQVTLSCSPISGHRSVSWYQQTPGQGLQFLFEYFSETQRNKGNFPGRFSGRQFSNSRSEMNVSTLELGDSALYLCASSASTSGSTDTQYFGPGTRLTVL.

This CDR3 reads CASNLGQGSYEQYF. The CDR3 coding sequence is TGTGCCAGCAACTTGGGACAGGGCTCCTACGAGCAGTACTTC. This chain uses TRBV9 with TRBJ2-7; 9 nucleotides align to TRBD1. The germline V gene encodes CDR1 SGDLS and CDR2 YYNGEE. J gave up 0 bases and V 6 bases, and 4 bases lay outside the gene matches. This CDR3 comprises 14 residues. The full variable domain, completed using reference TRBV9 and TRBJ2-7, is DSGVTQTPKHLITATGQRVTLRCSPRSGDLSVYWYQQSLDQGLQFLIQYYNGEERAKGNILERFSAQQFPDLHSELNLSSLELGDSALYFCASNLGQGSYEQYFGPGTRLTVT.

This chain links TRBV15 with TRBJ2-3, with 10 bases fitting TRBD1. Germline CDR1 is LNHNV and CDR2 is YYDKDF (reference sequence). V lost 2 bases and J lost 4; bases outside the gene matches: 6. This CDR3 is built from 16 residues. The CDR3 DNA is TGTGCCACCAGCAGACAAAGGGACAGGGGAGCAGATACGCAGTATTTT. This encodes CATSRQRDRGADTQYF.

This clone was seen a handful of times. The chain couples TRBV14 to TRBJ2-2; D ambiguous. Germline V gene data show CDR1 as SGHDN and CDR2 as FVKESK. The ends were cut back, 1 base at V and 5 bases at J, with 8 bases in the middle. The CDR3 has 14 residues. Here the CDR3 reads CASSQGTVTGELFF. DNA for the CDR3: TGTGCCAGCAGCCAAGGAACAGTAACCGGGGAGCTGTTTTTT.

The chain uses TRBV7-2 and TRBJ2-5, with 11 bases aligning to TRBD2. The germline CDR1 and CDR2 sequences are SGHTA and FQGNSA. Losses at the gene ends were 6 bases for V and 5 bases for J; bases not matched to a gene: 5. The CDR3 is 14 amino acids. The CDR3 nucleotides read TGTGCCAGCAGGCCACTAGCGGGAGTTGAGACCCAGTACTTC. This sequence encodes CASRPLAGVETQYF.

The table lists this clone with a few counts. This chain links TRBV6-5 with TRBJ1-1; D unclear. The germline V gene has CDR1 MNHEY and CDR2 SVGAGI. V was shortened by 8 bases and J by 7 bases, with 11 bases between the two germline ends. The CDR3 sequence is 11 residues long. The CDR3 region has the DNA TGTGCCAGCGGGTCGAGGCTTGAAGCTTTCTTT. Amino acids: CASGSRLEAFF.

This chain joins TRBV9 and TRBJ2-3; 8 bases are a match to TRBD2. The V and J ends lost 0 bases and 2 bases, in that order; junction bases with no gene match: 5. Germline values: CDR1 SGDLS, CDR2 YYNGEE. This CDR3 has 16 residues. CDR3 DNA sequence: TGTGCCAGCAGCGTAGGATCTAGCGGGTTCACAGATACGCAGTATTTT. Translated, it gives CASSVGSSGFTDTQYF.

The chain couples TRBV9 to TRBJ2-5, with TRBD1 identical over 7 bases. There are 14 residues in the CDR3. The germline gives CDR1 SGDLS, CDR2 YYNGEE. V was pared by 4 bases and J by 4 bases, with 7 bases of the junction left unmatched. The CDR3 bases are TGTGCCAGCAGCTTGGGACAGCTCGGAGAGACCCAGTACTTC. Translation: CASSLGQLGETQYF.

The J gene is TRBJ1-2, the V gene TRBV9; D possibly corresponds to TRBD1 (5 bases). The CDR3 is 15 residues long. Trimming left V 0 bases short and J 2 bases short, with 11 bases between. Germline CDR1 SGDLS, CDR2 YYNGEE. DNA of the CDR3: TGTGCCAGCAGCGTAGAGGCCAAGGGGAACTATGGCTACACCTTC. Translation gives CASSVEAKGNYGYTF.

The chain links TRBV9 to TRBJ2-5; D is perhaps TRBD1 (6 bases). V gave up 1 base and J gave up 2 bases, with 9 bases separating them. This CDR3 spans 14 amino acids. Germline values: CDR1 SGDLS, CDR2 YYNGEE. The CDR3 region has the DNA TGTGCCAGCAGCGTAAACAGGGCGCAAGAGACCCAGTACTTC. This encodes CASSVNRAQETQYF.

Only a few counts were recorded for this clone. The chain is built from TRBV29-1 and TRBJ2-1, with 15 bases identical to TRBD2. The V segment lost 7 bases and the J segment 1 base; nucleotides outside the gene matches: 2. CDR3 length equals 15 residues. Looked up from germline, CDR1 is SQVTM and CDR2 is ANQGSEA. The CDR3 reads CSGGLAGGSYNEQFF. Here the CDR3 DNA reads TGCAGCGGGGGACTAGCGGGGGGTTCCTACAATGAGCAGTTCTTC.

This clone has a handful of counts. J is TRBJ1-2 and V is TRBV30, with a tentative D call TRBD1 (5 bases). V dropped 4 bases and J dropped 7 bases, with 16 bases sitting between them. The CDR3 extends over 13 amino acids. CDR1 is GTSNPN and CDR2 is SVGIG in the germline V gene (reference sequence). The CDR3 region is CAWTSLSRAGYTF. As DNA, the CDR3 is TGTGCCTGGACTTCCTTAAGCAGGGCTGGCTACACCTTC.